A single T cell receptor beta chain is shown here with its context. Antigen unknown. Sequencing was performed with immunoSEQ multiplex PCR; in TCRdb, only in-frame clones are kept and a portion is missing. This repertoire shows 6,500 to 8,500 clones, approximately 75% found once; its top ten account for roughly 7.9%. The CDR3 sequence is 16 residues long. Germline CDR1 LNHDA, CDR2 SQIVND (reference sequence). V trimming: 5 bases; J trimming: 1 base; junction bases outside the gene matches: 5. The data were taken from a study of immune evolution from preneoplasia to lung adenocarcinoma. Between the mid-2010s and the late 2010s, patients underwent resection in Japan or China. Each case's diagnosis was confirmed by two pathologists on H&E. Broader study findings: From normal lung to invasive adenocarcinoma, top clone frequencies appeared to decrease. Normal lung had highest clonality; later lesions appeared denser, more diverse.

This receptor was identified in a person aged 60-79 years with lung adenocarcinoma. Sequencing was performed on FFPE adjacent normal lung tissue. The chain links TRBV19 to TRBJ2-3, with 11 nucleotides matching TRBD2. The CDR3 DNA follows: TGTGCCAGTAGTCCCACTAGCGGGAGAGGCACAGATACGCAGTATTTT. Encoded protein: CASSPTSGRGTDTQYF.